These T cell receptor beta chains were read from a single sample in a study of blood T cell repertoires in COVID-19. Some clones are missing from TCRdb's copy, which holds only in-frame ones; the method was immunoSEQ multiplex PCR. The sample has tens of thousands of clones, 75% to 90% seen once. Sequenced: peripheral blood. The receptors shown here come from a woman in her 70s with COVID-19, enrolled during active disease. Both conserved end residues are part of each CDR3. D genes are given only for firm matches. Not all rows give a size; the values are once, few, many and, for expanded clones, a class.

j_call d_call clone_size v_call cdr3_aa cdr3_nt
TRBJ2-1 - - TRBV2 CASTQWGEDEQFF TGTGCCAGCACCCAGTGGGGGGAGGATGAGCAGTTCTTC
TRBJ1-3 TRBD1 - TRBV11-3 CASSFSGGQQHF TGTGCCAGCAGCTTTAGCGGGGGACAGCAACATTTT
TRBJ1-5 - - TRBV7-7 CASSLATASGTLCSNQPQHF TGTGCCAGCAGCTTAGCCACAGCATCGGGGACACTGTGTAGCAATCAGCCCCAGCATTTT
TRBJ2-7 TRBD1 - TRBV6-6 CASSYRQGDRQYF TGTGCCAGCAGTTACCGACAGGGAGATCGGCAGTACTTC
TRBJ1-1 - - TRBV14 CASSQVAIYTEAFF TGTGCCAGCAGCCAAGTGGCCATCTACACTGAAGCTTTCTTT
TRBJ2-5 - - TRBV6-5 CASSSAGEGEETQYF TGTGCCAGCAGTTCCGCAGGGGAGGGCGAAGAGACCCAGTACTTC
TRBJ2-5 - - TRBV11-3 CASSLDRVQETQYF TGTGCCAGCAGCTTAGACAGGGTACAGGAGACCCAGTACTTC
TRBJ1-6 - few TRBV2 CASSDRTDVYEDNSPLHF TGTGCCAGCAGTGACCGGACAGATGTATATGAGGATAATTCACCCCTCCACTTT
TRBJ1-1 - - TRBV3-1/TRBV3-2 CASSPSRGAAVVGAFF TGTGCCAGCAGCCCCTCCAGGGGCGCGGCCGTTGTGGGAGCTTTCTTT
TRBJ1-1 TRBD1 - TRBV27 CASSSSGQGQTEAFF TGTGCCAGCAGTTCGTCCGGACAGGGCCAGACTGAAGCTTTCTTT
TRBJ1-5 - few TRBV5-4 CAREKRPQHF TGTGCCCGCGAAAAAAGGCCCCAGCATTTT
TRBJ1-1 TRBD1 - TRBV12-3/TRBV12-4 CASSRTGNTEAFF TGTGCCAGCAGTCGGACAGGGAACACTGAAGCTTTCTTT
TRBJ2-7 TRBD2 - TRBV11-2 CASSLVSGLAGVSSYEQYF TGTGCCAGCAGCTTAGTCTCGGGACTAGCGGGGGTAAGCTCCTACGAGCAGTACTTC
TRBJ2-3 - - TRBV5-1 CASGPSRLTDTQYF TGCGCCAGCGGCCCTTCGCGACTCACAGATACGCAGTATTTT
TRBJ2-7 TRBD1 - TRBV14 CASSQLDRGYEQYF TGTGCCAGCAGCCAATTGGACAGGGGCTACGAGCAGTACTTC
TRBJ1-2 TRBD1 - TRBV7-2 CASNPPPWGGRGPGGGYTF TGTGCCAGCAACCCACCCCCGTGGGGGGGCAGGGGGCCTGGGGGTGGCTACACCTTC
TRBJ1-4 - - TRBV10-3 CAIRASRGTNEKLFF TGTGCCATCAGAGCCTCACGGGGGACTAATGAAAAACTGTTTTTT
TRBJ1-2 - - TRBV6-1 CASSDPGVNYGYTF TGTGCCAGCAGTGATCCAGGGGTAAACTATGGCTACACCTTC
TRBJ1-2 - - TRBV29-1 CSVERGGYGYTF TGCAGCGTTGAAAGGGGTGGCTATGGCTACACCTTC
TRBJ1-1 TRBD1 - TRBV7-6 CASSPGTGGTEAFF TGTGCCAGCAGCCCAGGGACAGGGGGCACTGAAGCTTTCTTT
TRBJ1-4 - once TRBV20-1 CSASYEVNEKLFF TGCAGTGCTAGTTATGAGGTGAATGAAAAACTGTTTTTT
TRBJ1-2 TRBD1 - TRBV9 CASSSRTGSLGYTF TGTGCCAGCAGCTCCCGGACAGGGTCCCTTGGCTACACCTTC
TRBJ1-6 - - TRBV7-2 CASSLVQGLSPLHF TGTGCCAGCAGCTTAGTCCAGGGGCTCTCACCCCTCCACTTT
TRBJ1-1 - - TRBV11-3 CASSPRQMNTEAFF TGTGCCAGCAGCCCCCGACAAATGAACACTGAAGCTTTCTTT
TRBJ2-2 TRBD1 - TRBV27 CASRSGTAYTGELFF TGTGCCAGCAGATCCGGGACAGCTTACACCGGGGAGCTGTTTTTT
TRBJ1-2 - - TRBV6-2/TRBV6-3 CASSPRGYGYTF TGTGCCAGCAGCCCCCGGGGGTATGGCTACACCTTC
TRBJ2-5 TRBD1 once TRBV6-5 CASSPFGQVETQYF TGTGCCAGCAGTCCTTTTGGACAGGTGGAGACCCAGTACTTC
TRBJ1-5 - - TRBV7-2 CASTLAGDKVSNQPQHF TGTGCCAGCACCCTGGCGGGCGACAAGGTTAGCAATCAGCCCCAGCATTTT
TRBJ2-2 - - TRBV5-5 CASREAGPRTGELFF TGTGCCAGCAGAGAGGCCGGCCCTCGGACCGGGGAGCTGTTTTTT
TRBJ1-1 - - TRBV13 CASSLRGNTEAFF TGTGCCAGCAGCTTAAGGGGTAACACTGAAGCTTTCTTT
TRBJ1-2 - - TRBV7-9 CASSLVDIFKGGYTF TGTGCCAGCAGCTTAGTCGACATTTTTAAGGGGGGCTACACCTTC
TRBJ2-1 TRBD1 few TRBV19 CASSRQGSTYNEQFF TGTGCCAGTAGTCGACAGGGGTCGACCTACAATGAGCAGTTCTTC
TRBJ1-2 - - TRBV4-1 CASSQVGAGKGYTF TGCGCCAGCAGCCAAGTTGGGGCGGGGAAAGGCTACACCTTC
TRBJ2-7 - - TRBV4-3 CASSQDWAGEFYEQYF TGCGCCAGCAGCCAAGATTGGGCAGGGGAGTTCTACGAGCAGTACTTC
TRBJ2-5 TRBD2 - TRBV7-6 CASSLVGTSQETQYF TGTGCCAGCAGCTTAGTCGGGACTAGCCAAGAGACCCAGTACTTC
TRBJ2-7 TRBD1 - TRBV7-2 CASSLNRGPHEQYF TGTGCCAGCAGCTTAAACAGGGGGCCCCACGAGCAGTACTTC
TRBJ2-7 TRBD1 - TRBV5-1 CASSSGTGDYEQYF TGCGCCAGCAGCTCCGGGACAGGGGACTACGAGCAGTACTTC
TRBJ1-2 - once TRBV5-4 CASSSTGTANYGYTF TGTGCCAGCAGCTCTACAGGTACAGCTAACTATGGCTACACCTTC
TRBJ1-2 - - TRBV5-1 CASSSGQTPSYGYTF TGCGCCAGCAGCTCAGGACAGACCCCCTCCTATGGCTACACCTTC
TRBJ2-1 TRBD2 - TRBV9 CASSLTSGISYNEQFF TGTGCCAGCAGCTTGACTAGCGGCATCTCCTACAATGAGCAGTTCTTC
TRBJ2-7 TRBD1 - TRBV19 CASSTTGSSYEQYF TGTGCCAGTAGTACGACAGGGTCCTCCTACGAGCAGTACTTC
TRBJ1-1 - - TRBV3-1/TRBV3-2 CASSQEAGNTEAFF TGTGCCAGCAGCCAAGAGGCGGGAAACACTGAAGCTTTCTTT
TRBJ1-2 TRBD1 - TRBV7-9 CASSLARDRPRGYTF TGTGCCAGCAGCTTAGCCCGGGACAGGCCCCGAGGCTACACCTTC
TRBJ2-7 TRBD2 - TRBV7-2 CASSQMGLAGEQYF TGTGCCAGCAGCCAAATGGGACTAGCGGGCGAGCAGTACTTC
TRBJ1-5 - few TRBV2 CASGRGVAQPQHF TGTGCCAGCGGGCGGGGGGTAGCCCAGCCCCAGCATTTT
TRBJ2-5 TRBD1 - TRBV5-1 CASTTGGRETQYF TGCGCCAGCACCACAGGGGGCCGGGAGACCCAGTACTTC
TRBJ1-1 TRBD1 - TRBV6-5 CASSFPGQGVTEAFF TGTGCCAGCAGTTTCCCGGGACAGGGAGTCACTGAAGCTTTCTTT
TRBJ2-5 - - TRBV19 CASSLRGRQETQYF TGTGCCAGTAGTTTACGGGGAAGGCAAGAGACCCAGTACTTC
TRBJ1-5 - - TRBV21-1 CASSKAVYSNQPQHF TGTGCCAGCAGCAAAGCCGTTTATAGCAATCAGCCCCAGCATTTT
TRBJ1-5 TRBD1 - TRBV6-2/TRBV6-3 CASSYVPGQGANQPQHF TGTGCCAGCAGTTACGTACCGGGACAGGGGGCCAATCAGCCCCAGCATTTT
TRBJ1-1 TRBD1 - TRBV6-6 CASSKREQGGAFF TGTGCCAGCAGTAAACGAGAACAGGGGGGGGCTTTCTTT
TRBJ2-7 - - TRBV7-2 CASSPGSYEQYF TGTGCCAGCAGCCCCGGGAGCTACGAGCAGTACTTC